The 16 T cell receptor beta chains in this list originate from one sample, sequenced in a study of T-cell reconstitution after alpha-beta-depleted transplantation in children. Preparation of the TCRbeta library involved a method that used unique molecular identifiers. TCRdb re-called the PCR reads with MiXCR, one entry per CDR3 protein. The sample comprises a few hundred thousand distinct CDR3 sequences, about 45% of which are singletons, and 27% rests with the top ten. Sequencing used PBMCs, obtained before TCRalphabeta/CD19-depleted stem cell transplant. Receptor source: a girl under 10 years old with aplastic anemia, due to receive a stem cell transplant.

The rearrangement links TRBV5-6 to TRBJ2-4; 8 bases match TRBD1. CDR3 length equals 14 residues. J gave up 7 bases and V 3 bases, and 6 bases lay outside the gene matches. Germline V gene lookup returns CDR1 SGHDT and CDR2 YYEEEE. The chain's CDR3 is CASSSQGQANIQYF. The DNA for the CDR3 is TGTGCCAGCAGCTCTCAGGGACAGGCGAACATTCAGTACTTC. Complete variable domain (other parts from reference TRBV5-6 and TRBJ2-4): DAGVTQSPTHLIKTRGQQVTLRCSPKSGHDTVSWYQQALGQGPQFIFQYYEEEERQRGNFPDRFSGHQFPNYSSELNVNALLLGDSALYLCASSSQGQANIQYFGAGTRLSVL.

This clonotype was found once. The chain is built from TRBV6-1 and TRBJ1-5; D remains unclear. V lost 1 base to trimming and J lost 6 bases, with 13 bases between them. The CDR3 contains 15 residues. The germline V gene encodes CDR1 MNHNS and CDR2 SASEGT. CDR3 sequence: CASSEVEEGPQPQHF. CDR3 bases: TGTGCCAGCAGTGAAGTCGAGGAGGGCCCTCAGCCCCAGCATTTT.

This clonotype has ten or more counts. The V and J genes are TRBV5-6 and TRBJ2-1; weak D call: TRBD2 (5 bases). The V gene lost 4 bases and the J gene lost 2 bases, with 13 bases spanning the gap. There are 15 residues in the CDR3. CDR1 and CDR2 (germline): SGHDT, YYEEEE. This chain's CDR3 is CASSDGARAYNEQFF. The CDR3 nucleotides read TGTGCCAGCAGCGACGGCGCGCGGGCCTACAATGAGCAGTTCTTC.

This clonotype was counted between two and nine times. V gene TRBV20-1 combines with J gene TRBJ2-3, with 8 positions matching TRBD2. Per germline, CDR1 DFQATT and CDR2 SNEGSKA (reference sequence). The CDR3 length is 14 residues. The junction had 4 bases not matched to a gene; V was cut back by 3 bases and J by 2 bases. The chain's CDR3 is CSARSGGSTDTQYF. The CDR3 nucleotides read TGCAGTGCTAGGAGCGGGGGCTCCACAGATACGCAGTATTTT.

The chain uses TRBV6-5 and TRBJ2-2; tentative D call: TRBD1 (5 bases). This CDR3 region has 17 residues. Per the germline V gene, CDR1 is MNHEY and CDR2 is SVGAGI. V lost 3 bases and J lost 0, with 14 bases in between. The CDR3 DNA follows: TGTGCCAGCAGTTATCGCCCGACAGTAACGAACACCGGGGAGCTGTTTTTT. Translated: CASSYRPTVTNTGELFF.

In its sample, this clonotype was seen many times. The V call is TRBV7-2, the J call TRBJ1-3; 7 bases line up with TRBD1. Germline V gene data show CDR1 as SGHTA and CDR2 as FQGNSA. Trimming cost V 5 bases and J 1 base; bases outside gene matches: 8. The CDR3 runs 16 residues. CDR3: CASSPDRARSGNTIYF. CDR3 nucleotides: TGTGCCAGCAGCCCCGACAGGGCCCGATCTGGAAACACCATATATTTT.

This chain uses TRBV9 with TRBJ1-4, with 7 bases lining up with TRBD1. Trimming removed 2 bases from V and 0 bases from J; junction bases left unmatched: 4. The germline V gene encodes CDR1 SGDLS and CDR2 YYNGEE. The CDR3 length is 16 residues. The CDR3 region is CASSVDGQATNEKLFF. The CDR3 DNA sequence: TGTGCCAGCAGCGTGGACGGACAGGCAACTAATGAAAAACTGTTTTTT. Supplemented by reference TRBV9 and TRBJ1-4, the full variable domain reads DSGVTQTPKHLITATGQRVTLRCSPRSGDLSVYWYQQSLDQGLQFLIQYYNGEERAKGNILERFSAQQFPDLHSELNLSSLELGDSALYFCASSVDGQATNEKLFFGSGTQLSVL.

The rearrangement uses TRBV5-1 and TRBJ2-3, with D perhaps given as TRBD1 or TRBD2 (5 bases each). The germline V gene has CDR1 SGHRS and CDR2 YFSETQ. The ends were cut back, 2 bases at V and 6 bases at J, with 16 bases in the middle. The CDR3 is 15 amino acids. The CDR3 region has the DNA TGCGCCAGCAGCTTCCTTACCCCGGGGCTGGATACGCAGTATTTT. The encoded protein is CASSFLTPGLDTQYF.

V gene TRBV20-1 combines with J gene TRBJ2-7; 7 bases align to TRBD1. Trimming removed 6 bases from V and 1 base from J; junction bases left unmatched: 9. CDR3 length: 14 amino acids. Germline assignment: CDR1 DFQATT and CDR2 SNEGSKA (reference sequence). CDR3 loop: CSAEDRARSYEQYF. The DNA for the CDR3 is TGCAGTGCCGAAGACAGGGCGCGATCCTACGAGCAGTACTTC.

This chain links TRBV20-1 with TRBJ2-3, with 10 bases identical to TRBD2. The germline gives CDR1 DFQATT, CDR2 SNEGSKA (reference sequence). The CDR3 loop spans 16 amino acids. V lost 0 bases to trimming and J lost 6 bases; unmatched junction nucleotides: 9. The CDR3 nucleotides read TGCAGTGCTAGAGAGGGTAGCGGGAGGATCCGCGATACGCAGTATTTT. As protein: CSAREGSGRIRDTQYF.

This clonotype has ten or more counts. CDR3: CASSTPGAANEKLFF. The CDR3 DNA reads TGTGCCAGCAGCACCCCAGGGGCGGCTAATGAAAAACTGTTTTTT. The V call is TRBV7-6, the J call TRBJ1-4, with D possibly TRBD1 on 6 matching bases. Trimming took off 5 bases at V and 3 bases at J, with 13 bases between the two ends. The CDR3 has 15 amino acids. Germline loops: CDR1 SGHVS, CDR2 FNYEAQ. Filled out from reference TRBV7-6 and TRBJ1-4, the complete variable domain reads GAGVSQSPRYKVTKRGQDVALRCDPISGHVSLYWYRQALGQGPEFLTYFNYEAQQDKSGLPNDRFSAERPEGSISTLTIQRTEQRDSAMYRCASSTPGAANEKLFFGSGTQLSVL.

The chain couples TRBV29-1 to TRBJ2-1; D is uncertain. Looked up from germline, CDR1 is SQVTM and CDR2 is ANQGSEA. V lost 4 bases to trimming and J lost 6 bases, with 7 bases between them. This CDR3 region has 11 residues. CDR3 nucleotide sequence: TGCAGCGTTGTAACCGGCAATGAGCAGTTCTTC. Protein: CSVVTGNEQFF.

This clonotype has just a few counts. The chain has TRBV9 and TRBJ2-2, with 7 positions matching TRBD2. Germline CDR1 SGDLS, CDR2 YYNGEE. V trimming: 0 bases; J trimming: 3 bases; junction bases outside the gene matches: 2. The CDR3 is made up of 15 amino acids. The CDR3 bases are TGTGCCAGCAGCGTAGCGGGAGGATACACCGGGGAGCTGTTTTTT. Translating it yields CASSVAGGYTGELFF.

The count of this clonotype is one. The rearrangement joins TRBV15 to TRBJ2-1; 9 bases are shared with TRBD2. CDR1 is LNHNV and CDR2 is YYDKDF in the germline V gene (reference sequence). Trimming removed 4 bases from V and 2 bases from J; junction bases left unmatched: 3. The CDR3 runs to 15 residues. The CDR3 region has the DNA TGTGCCACCAGCATCCAGCGGGGGGCCTACAATGAGCAGTTCTTC. This gives the protein CATSIQRGAYNEQFF.

This chain links TRBV18 with TRBJ2-7, with TRBD1 identical over 7 bases. The V and J ends lost 5 bases and 1 base, in that order; junction bases with no gene match: 5. The germline gives CDR1 KGHSH, CDR2 LQKENI. The CDR3 length is 14 residues. CDR3 nucleotides: TGTGCCAGCTCAGGGGACAGAGATTCCTACGAGCAGTACTTC. It yields the protein CASSGDRDSYEQYF. The entire variable domain, with the rest obtained from reference TRBV18 and TRBJ2-7, is as follows: NAGVMQNPRHLVRRRGQEARLRCSPMKGHSHVYWYRQLPEEGLKFMVYLQKENIIDESGMPKERFSAEFPKEGPSILRIQQVVRGDSAAYFCASSGDRDSYEQYFGPGTRLTVT.

This clonotype showed up many times. The chain has TRBV5-1 and TRBJ2-7, with D hard to call. Germline loops: CDR1 SGHRS, CDR2 YFSETQ. The length of the CDR3 is 15 residues. V was clipped by 0 bases and J by 3 bases, with 13 bases between them. This CDR3 is CASSLGLGRNYEQYF. CDR3 nucleotides: TGCGCCAGCAGCTTGGGGTTGGGCCGCAACTACGAGCAGTACTTC.